The next 13 T cell receptor beta chains were all read from a single sample in a study of blood T cell repertoires in COVID-19. Sequencing used immunoSEQ multiplex PCR; TCRdb keeps in-frame clones, though not all of them. This table holds approximately 100,000 clones, approximately 80% found once. Material: peripheral blood. The receptors here all came from a human donor in a cohort sampled during active COVID-19.

The genes are TRBV7-9 and TRBJ1-1, with 10 bases lining up with TRBD1. CDR1 and CDR2 (germline): SEHNR, FQNEAQ (reference sequence). V trimming: 4 bases; J trimming: 3 bases; junction bases outside the gene matches: 5. The CDR3 runs 15 residues. The CDR3 DNA sequence: TGTGCCAGCAGCTCGGACAGGGGGGCATACACTGAAGCTTTCTTT. This sequence encodes CASSSDRGAYTEAFF. The whole variable domain, remainder taken from reference TRBV7-9 and TRBJ1-1, is DTGVSQNPRHKITKRGQNVTFRCDPISEHNRLYWYRQTLGQGPEFLTYFQNEAQLEKSRLLSDRFSAERPKGSFSTLEIQRTEQGDSAMYLCASSSDRGAYTEAFFGQGTRLTVV.

This clone was found a few times. This rearrangement joins TRBV7-2 to TRBJ1-5; 11 nucleotides match TRBD1. Trimming took 5 bases from V and 7 from J; bases not matched to a gene: 7. The germline CDR1 and CDR2 sequences are SGHTA and FQGNSA. The CDR3 length is 15 residues. CDR3 sequence (DNA): TGTGCCAGCAGCGCTGCCGGGACAGGGGGACAGCCCCAGCATTTT. Its translation: CASSAAGTGGQPQHF. The whole variable domain, remainder taken from reference TRBV7-2 and TRBJ1-5, is GAGVSQSPSNKVTEKGKDVELRCDPISGHTALYWYRQSLGQGLEFLIYFQGNSAPDKSGLPSDRFSAERTGGSVSTLTIQRTQQEDSAVYLCASSAAGTGGQPQHFGDGTRLSIL.

The rearrangement joins TRBV27 to TRBJ1-4; D possibly corresponds to TRBD1 (6 bases). The CDR3 totals 12 residues. With 8 bases removed from V and 8 bases from J, the gap between germline ends came to 12 bases. Germline V lookup: CDR1 MNHEY, CDR2 SMNVEV (reference sequence). This CDR3 reads CASSGVGEKLFF. The CDR3, as DNA: TGTGCCAGCTCAGGGGTCGGGGAAAAACTGTTTTTT.

The chain combines TRBV4-1 with TRBJ2-3; 11 nucleotides agree with TRBD2. CDR1 is MGHRA, CDR2 YSYEKL, per germline. This CDR3 is 18 amino acids long. Losses at the gene ends were 2 bases for V and 0 bases for J; bases not matched to a gene: 7. DNA for the CDR3: TGCGCCAGCAGCCAAACTAGCGGGGGACGCCTTAGCACAGATACGCAGTATTTT. This gives the protein CASSQTSGGRLSTDTQYF.

This chain links TRBV5-4 with TRBJ2-3, with a weak D call TRBD2 (5 bases). Germline CDR1 reads SGHNT; CDR2 reads YYREEE (reference sequence). V dropped 3 bases and J dropped 1 base, with 12 bases sitting between them. This CDR3 region has 15 residues. CDR3 in DNA: TGTGCCAGCAGCTGGATGGCGGGCGGCACAGATACGCAGTATTTT. Encoded protein: CASSWMAGGTDTQYF.

The rearrangement uses TRBV24-1 and TRBJ1-5, with D perhaps TRBD1 (6 bases). Germline CDR1 is KGHDR and CDR2 is SFDVKD. Trimming shortened V by 4 bases and J by 5 bases, and 17 bases separated the two germline ends. The CDR3 has 16 amino acids. CDR3 in amino acids: CATSERVFSGDQPQHF. In nucleotides, the CDR3 is TGTGCCACCAGTGAAAGGGTCTTTTCAGGGGATCAGCCCCAGCATTTT.

The V and J genes are TRBV7-6 and TRBJ2-2; TRBD1 might be the D (6 bases). The CDR3 contains 16 residues. Germline CDR1 SGHVS, CDR2 FNYEAQ. Trimming pared 4 bases from V and 4 bases from J, leaving 16 bases between. The CDR3 DNA follows: TGTGCCAGCAGCTCCCAAAGACAGGACGGCACCGGGGAGCTGTTTTTT. It yields the protein CASSSQRQDGTGELFF.

This rearrangement joins TRBV2 to TRBJ2-5, with D uncertain. V was shortened by 7 bases and J by 2 bases, with 5 bases between the two germline ends. The CDR3 has 11 amino acids. From germline, CDR1 is SNHLY and CDR2 FYNNEI. The CDR3 is CASTFQETQYF. The CDR3 region has the DNA TGTGCCAGCACCTTTCAAGAGACCCAGTACTTC. The full variable domain, in which reference TRBV2 and TRBJ2-5 provide the parts outside the CDR3, is EPEVTQTPSHQVTQMGQEVILRCVPISNHLYFYWYRQILGQKVEFLVSFYNNEISEKSEIFDDQFSVERPDGSNFTLKIRSTKLEDSAMYFCASTFQETQYFGPGTRLLVL.

V gene TRBV10-3 combines with J gene TRBJ2-1; 7 nucleotides match TRBD1. Trimming at V came to 9 bases and at J to 6 bases, leaving 8 bases not matched to a gene. There are 13 residues in the CDR3. Germline lookup yields CDR1 ENHRY and CDR2 SYGVKD. CDR3 DNA: TGTGCCATTGGGGACAGTACCTCCAATGAGCAGTTCTTC. This gives the protein CAIGDSTSNEQFF.

V gene TRBV3-1 (or the pseudogene TRBV3-2) combines with J gene TRBJ2-5, with 8 nucleotides matching TRBD1. With 5 bases clipped from V and 4 bases from J, the junction kept 9 bases outside the gene matches. The CDR3 has 15 amino acids. The V gene's germline CDR1 is LGHDT and CDR2 YNNKEL (reference sequence). CDR3 region: CASSDRGGHGETQYF. The CDR3, as DNA: TGTGCCAGCAGCGACAGGGGCGGGCATGGAGAGACCCAGTACTTC.

The J gene is TRBJ2-7, the V gene TRBV6-2 or TRBV6-3; D is ambiguous. CDR1 is MNHEY and CDR2 is SVGEGT in the germline V gene. The CDR3 extends over 15 amino acids. The ends were cut back, 2 bases at V and 5 bases at J, with 16 bases in the middle. The CDR3 sequence: CASSYGSLLADEQYF. The CDR3 DNA reads TGTGCCAGCAGTTACGGGTCACTCCTGGCGGACGAGCAGTACTTC.

This rearrangement joins TRBV30 to TRBJ2-1; D is undetermined. CDR1 and CDR2 (germline): GTSNPN, SVGIG (reference sequence). The CDR3 extends over 11 amino acids. V was trimmed by 2 bases and J by 9 bases, leaving 8 bases between them. In DNA, the CDR3 is TGTGCCTGGAGTCGTGAGATTGAGCAGTTCTTC. This sequence encodes CAWSREIEQFF.

The rearrangement joins TRBV10-3 to TRBJ1-1; a weak D match, TRBD1 (5 bases). Trimming cost V 6 bases and J 8 bases, with 16 bases left between them. The CDR3 length is 13 residues. CDR1 and CDR2 from the germline V gene are ENHRY and SYGVKD. This CDR3 is CAIRTASQEEAFF. CDR3 coding DNA: TGTGCCATCAGGACAGCCTCTCAGGAGGAAGCTTTCTTT.